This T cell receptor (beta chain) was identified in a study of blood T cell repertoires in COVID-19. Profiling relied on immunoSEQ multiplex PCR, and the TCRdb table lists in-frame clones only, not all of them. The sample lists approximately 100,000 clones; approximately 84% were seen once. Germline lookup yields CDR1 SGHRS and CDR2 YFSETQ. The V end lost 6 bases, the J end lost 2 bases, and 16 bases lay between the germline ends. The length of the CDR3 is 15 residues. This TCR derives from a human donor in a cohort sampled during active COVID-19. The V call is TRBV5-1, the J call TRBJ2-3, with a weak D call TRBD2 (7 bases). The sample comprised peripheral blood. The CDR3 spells CASTKWGGPTDTQYF. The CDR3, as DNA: TGCGCCAGCACCAAGTGGGGGGGGCCCACAGATACGCAGTATTTT. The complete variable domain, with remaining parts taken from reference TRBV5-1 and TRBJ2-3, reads KAGVTQTPRYLIKTRGQQVTLSCSPISGHRSVSWYQQTPGQGLQFLFEYFSETQRNKGNFPGRFSGRQFSNSRSEMNVSTLELGDSALYLCASTKWGGPTDTQYFGPGTRLTVL.